This T cell receptor beta chain was sequenced in a study of blood T cell repertoires in COVID-19. Overall study context: PBMCs, B-cell-depleted T cells, or T cells were the source of the cDNA or gDNA that made up the material.

The CDR3 length is 14 residues. V shed 4 bases and J shed 0 bases, with 7 bases lying between them. Germline CDR1 and CDR2: GTSNPN and SVGIG (reference sequence). The authors' processing: Using reference gene primer amplification, nucleated cell counts were estimated. Assay: immunoSEQ multiplex PCR; the TCRdb copy retains only in-frame clones and omits some. V and J calls and clone size come straight from that table; D and trimming were deduced from the DNA. The table has some 37,000 clones, 80% to 90% seen once. This clonotype originated in a woman between 65 and 79 years old with acute or convalescent COVID-19. Input material: peripheral blood. This rearrangement joins TRBV30 to TRBJ1-6; unclear D gene. The CDR3 is CAWTSSSYNSPLHF. The CDR3, as DNA: TGTGCCTGGACATCCAGCTCCTATAATTCACCCCTCCACTTT.